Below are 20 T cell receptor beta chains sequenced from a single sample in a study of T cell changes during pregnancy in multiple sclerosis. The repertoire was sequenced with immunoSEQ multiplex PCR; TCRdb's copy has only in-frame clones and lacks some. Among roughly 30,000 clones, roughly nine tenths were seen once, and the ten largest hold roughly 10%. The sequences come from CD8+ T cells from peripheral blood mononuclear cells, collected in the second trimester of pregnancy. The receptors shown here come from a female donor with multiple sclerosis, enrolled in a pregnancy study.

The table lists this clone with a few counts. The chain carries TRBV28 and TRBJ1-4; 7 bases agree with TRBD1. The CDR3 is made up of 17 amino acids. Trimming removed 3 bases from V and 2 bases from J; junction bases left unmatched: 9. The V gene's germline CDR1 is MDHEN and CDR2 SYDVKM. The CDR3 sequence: CASSFARGARTNEKLFF. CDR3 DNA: TGTGCCAGCAGTTTTGCCAGGGGGGCTAGGACTAATGAAAAACTGTTTTTT.

The chain's CDR3 is CASSSRTGPSTDTQYF. CDR3 nucleotides: TGCGCCAGCAGCTCCCGGACAGGCCCTTCCACAGATACGCAGTATTTT. The chain uses TRBV5-1 and TRBJ2-3, with 7 nucleotides matching TRBD1. With V trimmed by 3 bases and J by 2 bases, 9 bases remained unmatched. From germline, CDR1 is SGHRS and CDR2 YFSETQ. There are 16 residues in the CDR3.

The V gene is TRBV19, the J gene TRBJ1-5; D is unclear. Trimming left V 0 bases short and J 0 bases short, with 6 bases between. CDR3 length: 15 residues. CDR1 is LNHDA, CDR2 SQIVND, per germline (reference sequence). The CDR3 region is CASSIDYSSNQPQHF. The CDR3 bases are TGTGCCAGTAGTATAGATTACAGTAGCAATCAGCCCCAGCATTTT.

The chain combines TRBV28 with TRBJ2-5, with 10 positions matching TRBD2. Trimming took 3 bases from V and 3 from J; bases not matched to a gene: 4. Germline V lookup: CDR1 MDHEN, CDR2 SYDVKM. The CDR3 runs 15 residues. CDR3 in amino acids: CASSFPSGREETQYF. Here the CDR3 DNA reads TGTGCCAGCAGTTTCCCTAGCGGGAGAGAAGAGACCCAGTACTTC.

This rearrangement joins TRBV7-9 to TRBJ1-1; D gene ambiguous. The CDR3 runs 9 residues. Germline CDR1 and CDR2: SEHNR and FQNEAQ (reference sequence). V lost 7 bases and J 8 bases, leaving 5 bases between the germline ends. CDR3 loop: CASTPEAFF. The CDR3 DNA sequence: TGTGCCAGCACCCCAGAAGCTTTCTTT.

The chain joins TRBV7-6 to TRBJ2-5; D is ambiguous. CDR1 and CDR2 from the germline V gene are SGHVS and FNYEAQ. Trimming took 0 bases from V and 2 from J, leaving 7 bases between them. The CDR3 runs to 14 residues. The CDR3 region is CASSLAPLQETQYF. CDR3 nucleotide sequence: TGTGCCAGCAGCTTAGCCCCTCTACAAGAGACCCAGTACTTC.

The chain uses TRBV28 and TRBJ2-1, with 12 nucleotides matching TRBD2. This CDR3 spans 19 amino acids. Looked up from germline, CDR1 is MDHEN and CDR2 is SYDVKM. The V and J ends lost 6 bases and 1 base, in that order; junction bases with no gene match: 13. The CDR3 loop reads CASSSRWLAGGLSYNEQFF. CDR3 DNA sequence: TGTGCCAGCAGCTCCCGGTGGCTAGCGGGAGGGTTATCCTACAATGAGCAGTTCTTC. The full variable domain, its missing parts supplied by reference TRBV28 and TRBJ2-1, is DVKVTQSSRYLVKRTGEKVFLECVQDMDHENMFWYRQDPGLGLRLIYFSYDVKMKEKGDIPEGYSVSREKKERFSLILESASTNQTSMYLCASSSRWLAGGLSYNEQFFGPGTRLTVL.

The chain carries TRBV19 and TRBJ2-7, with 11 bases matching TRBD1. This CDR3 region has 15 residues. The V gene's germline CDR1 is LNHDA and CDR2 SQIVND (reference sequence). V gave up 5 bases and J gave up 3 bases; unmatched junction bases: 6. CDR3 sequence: CASSPGQGGFYEQYF. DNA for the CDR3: TGTGCCAGTAGTCCGGGACAGGGGGGATTCTACGAGCAGTACTTC.

The CDR3 DNA is TGTGCCAGCAGTTTATACTCAACGGGAGGGAACAATCAGCCCCAGCATTTT. This translates into CASSLYSTGGNNQPQHF. The chain uses TRBV27 and TRBJ1-5; D is ambiguous. The CDR3 consists of 17 residues. V was shortened by 1 base and J by 3 bases, with 16 bases between the two germline ends. Germline CDR1 and CDR2: MNHEY and SMNVEV (reference sequence).

The CDR3 DNA reads as TGTGCCAGCAGCCAAGATAGGGGGCAGGGGAACCGGGAGCTGTTTTTT. Translating gives CASSQDRGQGNRELFF. The V call is TRBV14, the J call TRBJ2-2; 7 bases line up with TRBD1. V dropped 0 bases and J dropped 9; count of bases not matched to a gene: 10. This CDR3 is built from 16 residues. CDR1 and CDR2 (germline): SGHDN, FVKESK.

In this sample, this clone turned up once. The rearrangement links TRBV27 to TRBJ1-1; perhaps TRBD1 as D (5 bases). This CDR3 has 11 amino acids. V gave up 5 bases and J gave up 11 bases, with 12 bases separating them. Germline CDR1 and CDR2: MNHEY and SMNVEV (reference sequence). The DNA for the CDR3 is TGTGCCAGCAGTCGGGGGATGGAGGCTTTCTTT. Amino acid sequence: CASSRGMEAFF.

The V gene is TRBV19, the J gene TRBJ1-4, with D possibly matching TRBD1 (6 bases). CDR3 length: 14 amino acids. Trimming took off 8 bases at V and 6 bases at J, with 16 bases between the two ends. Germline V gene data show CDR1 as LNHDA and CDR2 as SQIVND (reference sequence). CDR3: CASGGKGVHEKLFF. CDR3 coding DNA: TGTGCCAGTGGGGGCAAGGGGGTGCATGAAAAACTGTTTTTT.

CDR3 sequence reads: CASTSRVGEKLFF. CDR3 nucleotide sequence: TGTGCCAGCACCTCCAGGGTTGGCGAAAAACTGTTTTTT. J is TRBJ1-4 and V is TRBV7-9; D perhaps matches TRBD1 (5 bases). The CDR3 loop spans 13 amino acids. The V and J ends lost 7 bases and 8 bases respectively, with 14 bases between them. Germline CDR1 reads SEHNR; CDR2 reads FQNEAQ (reference sequence).

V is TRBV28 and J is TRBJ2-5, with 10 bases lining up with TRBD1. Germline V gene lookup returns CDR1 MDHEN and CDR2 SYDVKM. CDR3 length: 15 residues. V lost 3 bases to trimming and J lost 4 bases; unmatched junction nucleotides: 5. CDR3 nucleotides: TGTGCCAGCAGTTTGGGGGACAGGGGCATAGAGACCCAGTACTTC. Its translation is CASSLGDRGIETQYF.

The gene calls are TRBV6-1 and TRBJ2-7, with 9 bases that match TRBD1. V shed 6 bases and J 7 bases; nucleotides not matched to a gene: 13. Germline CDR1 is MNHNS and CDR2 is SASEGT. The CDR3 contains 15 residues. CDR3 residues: CASSFYRDRVDEQYF. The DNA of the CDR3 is TGTGCCAGCAGCTTTTACCGGGACAGGGTCGATGAGCAGTACTTC.

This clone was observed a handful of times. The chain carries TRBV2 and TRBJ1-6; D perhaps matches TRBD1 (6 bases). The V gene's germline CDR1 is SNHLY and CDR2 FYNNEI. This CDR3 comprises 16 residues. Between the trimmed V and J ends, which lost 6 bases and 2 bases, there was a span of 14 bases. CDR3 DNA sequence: TGTGCCAGCAGCCTACAGGGCCCTCCCTATAATTCACCCCTCCACTTT. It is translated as CASSLQGPPYNSPLHF.

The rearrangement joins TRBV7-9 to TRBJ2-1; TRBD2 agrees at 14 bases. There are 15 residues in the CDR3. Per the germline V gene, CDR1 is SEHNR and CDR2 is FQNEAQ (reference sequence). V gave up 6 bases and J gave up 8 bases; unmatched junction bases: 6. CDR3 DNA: TGTGCCAGCAGGGGGACTAGCGGGAGAGACTATGAGCAGTTCTTC. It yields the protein CASRGTSGRDYEQFF.

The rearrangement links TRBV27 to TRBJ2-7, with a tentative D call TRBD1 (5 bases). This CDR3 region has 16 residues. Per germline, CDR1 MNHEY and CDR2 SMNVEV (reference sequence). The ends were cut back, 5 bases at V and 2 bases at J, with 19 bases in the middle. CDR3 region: CASSLTLDSSPYEQYF. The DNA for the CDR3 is TGTGCCAGCAGTCTAACACTCGACAGCTCCCCCTACGAGCAGTACTTC.

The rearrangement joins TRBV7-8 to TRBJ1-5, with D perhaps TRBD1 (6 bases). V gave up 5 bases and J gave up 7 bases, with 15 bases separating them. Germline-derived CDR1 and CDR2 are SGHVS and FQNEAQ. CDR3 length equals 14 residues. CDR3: CASSPEGGRQPQHF. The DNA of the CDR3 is TGTGCCAGCAGCCCAGAGGGGGGGAGGCAGCCCCAGCATTTT.

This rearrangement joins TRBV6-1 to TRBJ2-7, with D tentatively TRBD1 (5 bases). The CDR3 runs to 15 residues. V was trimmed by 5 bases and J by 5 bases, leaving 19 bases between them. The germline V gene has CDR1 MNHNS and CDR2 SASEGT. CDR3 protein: CASSLLGSQGDEQYF. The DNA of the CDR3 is TGTGCCAGCAGTCTGCTGGGAAGTCAAGGGGACGAGCAGTACTTC.